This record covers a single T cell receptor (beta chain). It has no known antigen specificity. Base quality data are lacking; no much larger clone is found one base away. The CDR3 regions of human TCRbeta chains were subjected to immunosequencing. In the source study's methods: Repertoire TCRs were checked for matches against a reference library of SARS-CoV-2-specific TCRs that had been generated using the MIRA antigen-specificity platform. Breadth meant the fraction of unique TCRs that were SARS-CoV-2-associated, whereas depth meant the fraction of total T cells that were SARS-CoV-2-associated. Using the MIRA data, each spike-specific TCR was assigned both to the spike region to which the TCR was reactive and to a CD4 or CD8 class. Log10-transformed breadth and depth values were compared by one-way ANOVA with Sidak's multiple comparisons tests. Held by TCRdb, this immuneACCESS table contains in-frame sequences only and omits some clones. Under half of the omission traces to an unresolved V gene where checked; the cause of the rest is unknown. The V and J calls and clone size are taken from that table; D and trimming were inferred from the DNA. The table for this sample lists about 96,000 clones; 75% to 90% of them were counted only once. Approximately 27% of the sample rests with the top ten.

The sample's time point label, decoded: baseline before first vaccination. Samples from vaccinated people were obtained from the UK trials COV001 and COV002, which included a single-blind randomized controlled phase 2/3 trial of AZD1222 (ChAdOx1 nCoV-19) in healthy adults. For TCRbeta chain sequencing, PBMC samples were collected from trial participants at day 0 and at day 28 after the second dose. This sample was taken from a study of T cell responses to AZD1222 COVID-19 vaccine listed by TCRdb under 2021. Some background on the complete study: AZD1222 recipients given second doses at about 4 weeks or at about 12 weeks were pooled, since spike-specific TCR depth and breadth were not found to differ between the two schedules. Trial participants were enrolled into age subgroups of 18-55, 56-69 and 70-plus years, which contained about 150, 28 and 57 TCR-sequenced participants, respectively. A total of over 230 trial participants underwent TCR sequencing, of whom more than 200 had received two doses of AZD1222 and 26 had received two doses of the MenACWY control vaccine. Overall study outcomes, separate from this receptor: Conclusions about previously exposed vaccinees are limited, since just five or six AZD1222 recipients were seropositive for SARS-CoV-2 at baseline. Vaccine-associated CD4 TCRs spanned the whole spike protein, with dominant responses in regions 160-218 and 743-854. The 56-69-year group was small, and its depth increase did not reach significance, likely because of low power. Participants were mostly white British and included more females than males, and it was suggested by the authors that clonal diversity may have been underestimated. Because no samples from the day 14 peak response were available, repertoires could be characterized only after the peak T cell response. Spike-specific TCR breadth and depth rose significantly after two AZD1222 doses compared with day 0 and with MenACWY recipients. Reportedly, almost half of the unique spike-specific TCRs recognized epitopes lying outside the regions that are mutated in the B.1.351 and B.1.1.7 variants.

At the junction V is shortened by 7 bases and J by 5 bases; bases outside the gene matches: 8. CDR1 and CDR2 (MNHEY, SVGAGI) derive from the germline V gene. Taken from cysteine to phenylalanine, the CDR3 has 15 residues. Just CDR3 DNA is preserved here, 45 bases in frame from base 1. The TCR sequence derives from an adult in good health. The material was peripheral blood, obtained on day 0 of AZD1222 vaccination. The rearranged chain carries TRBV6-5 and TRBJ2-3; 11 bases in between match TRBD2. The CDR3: CASMAITSGRDTQYF. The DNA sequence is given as TGTGCCAGCATGGCCATAACTAGCGGGAGAGATACGCAGTATTTT.